The TCR beta chain under discussion was sequenced for a study of blood T cell repertoires in COVID-19 (TCRdb year 2020). General notes on the study: Samples covering the acute and convalescent phases of COVID-19 were provided by collaborators in the United States, Italy and Spain. The material from the prospective study consisted of cDNA or gDNA derived from T cells, B-cell-depleted T cells, or PBMCs. The repertoires were released in a freely available public database intended as a resource for research on the immune response to SARS-CoV-2. Samples were obtained from the ongoing ImmuneRACE study (first 160 participants) and from roughly 1,300 subjects provided by 6 global collaborators. Sample metadata almost always included a de-identified subject ID, COVID-19 status, age in years and sex. Where HLA class I and class II types were available, the types were taken from metadata supplied by the sample provider, not from assay-based typing. Deeply sampled blood TCRbeta repertoires from subjects exposed to, actively infected with, or recovered from COVID-19 were included in the dataset.

Overall study outcomes, separate from this receptor: The amount of clinical and demographic metadata varied by source and participant and was provided uncurated.

TCRbeta CDR3 regions were amplified from genomic DNA using the immunoSEQ Assay, a bias-controlled multiplex PCR. In the original analysis: The number of nucleated cells in each sample was estimated by amplification of reference gene primers within the assay. To quantify the absolute abundance of each unique TCRbeta CDR3 rearrangement, sequence reads were collapsed and filtered. For each sample, productive Simpson clonality was calculated as the square root of Simpson's diversity index over productive rearrangements. Sourced from immuneACCESS, this table was stored by TCRdb with only in-frame sequences that have V and J called. A share of the clones is absent; for the studies checked, an unresolved V gene accounts for under half, and the remainder has no known explanation. V, J and clone size reflect that table, while D and trimming were determined from the DNA. The sample yields around 200,000 clones; 86% were counted once. The top ten clonotypes cover around 3.5% of the sample.

In the prospective study, participants were roughly 18 to 90 years old, resided in about two dozen geographic areas of the United States, and were enrolled through a virtual design. In the prospective study, participants were assigned to cohorts based on the clinical history participants reported in a screening survey and a study questionnaire. In the prospective study, whole blood, serum and a nasopharyngeal or oropharyngeal swab were collected from each participant by mobile phlebotomists. Over an approximately 2-month period, participants in the prospective study had the option of providing additional blood draws and questionnaires. Before DNA extraction, prospective study blood samples were shipped either frozen or at room temperature. Concerning this clone itself: Its specific antigen is unknown. The input lacks base qualities; no much larger clone sits a single base away.

The source material was PBMCs or T cells enriched from blood (not recorded which). The receptor comes from a woman between 35 and 50 years old with acute COVID-19.

This receptor carries the CDR3 CASSPDRVGAQYF. The DNA reads as follows: TGTGCCAGCAGCCCAGACAGGGTAGGGGCCCAGTACTTC. This chain is built from TRBV7-6 and TRBJ2-5; the junction holds 7 bases that match TRBD1. The germline V gene sets CDR1 to SGHVS and CDR2 to FNYEAQ. V lost 5 bases and J lost 9 bases, and the count of bases not matched to a germline gene is 9. Including the terminal cysteine and phenylalanine, the CDR3 comprises 13 residues. The read is trimmed to its CDR3 DNA, 39 bases read in frame from base 1.